A single sample is the source of the 2 T cell receptor beta chains below, sequenced in a study of Graves' ophthalmopathy and Graves' hyperthyroidism. Amplification targeted the TCR beta CDR3 regions, with RNA transcripts as the source material. A first-round RT-PCR used HTBI primers, followed by a second-round multiplex PCR. MiXCR was run by TCRdb on the multiplex PCR reads, yielding one entry per CDR3 protein. Of about 590,000 distinct CDR3 sequences in the sample, roughly 40% were seen once. Specimen: peripheral blood or thyroid tissue (not recorded which). Receptors originate from an adult man with Graves' hyperthyroidism.

The chain links TRBV25-1 to TRBJ2-3; 7 nucleotides agree with TRBD1. Per the germline V gene, CDR1 is MGHDK and CDR2 is SYGVNS. Trimming took 5 bases from V and 0 from J; bases not matched to a gene: 5. The CDR3 covers 15 residues. CDR3: CASSPQTGSTDTQYF. CDR3 bases: TGTGCCAGCAGTCCCCAGACAGGGAGCACAGATACGCAGTATTTT.

The sample holds one count of this clonotype. The rearrangement joins TRBV5-1 to TRBJ1-1; a weak D match, TRBD1 (5 bases). V lost 0 bases to trimming and J lost 7 bases, with 13 bases between them. CDR1 is SGHRS and CDR2 is YFSETQ in the germline V gene. This CDR3 has 14 amino acids. The CDR3 DNA follows: TGCGCCAGCAGCTTGGGCGATACAGGACATGAAGCTTTCTTT. Translating gives CASSLGDTGHEAFF.